Following are 11 T cell receptor beta chains from one sample sequenced in a study of OX40 agonist ivuxolimab in advanced cancers. Produced via immunoSEQ multiplex PCR; TCRdb's table is partial and in-frame only. The sample consists of roughly 65,000 clones, over 60% of them appearing once. This specimen consisted of CD4+ or CD8+ T cells sorted from blood, obtained in a trial of the OX40 agonist ivuxolimab. These receptors were taken from an adult with an advanced solid tumor such as melanoma, head and neck, liver or kidney cancer.

This clone appeared a single time. The chain is built from TRBV9 and TRBJ1-1; D not resolved. The CDR3 is made up of 15 amino acids. Per the germline V gene, CDR1 is SGDLS and CDR2 is YYNGEE. V was pared by 0 bases and J by 1 base, with 10 bases between. The CDR3 DNA follows: TGTGCCAGCAGCGTAGGCCCGAATAAGAACACTGAAGCTTTCTTT. This translates into CASSVGPNKNTEAFF.

The chain uses TRBV11-2 and TRBJ1-5; D gene uncertain. Trimming took 4 bases from V and 10 from J, leaving 14 bases between them. The length of the CDR3 is 13 residues. Germline CDR1 and CDR2: SGHAT and FQNNGV. CDR3 residues: CASSSTVDGPQHF. The CDR3 DNA reads as TGTGCCAGCAGCTCGACTGTGGACGGTCCCCAGCATTTT. Together with reference TRBV11-2 and TRBJ1-5, the CDR3 gives the full variable domain: EAGVAQSPRYKIIEKRQSVAFWCNPISGHATLYWYQQILGQGPKLLIQFQNNGVVDDSQLPKDRFSAERLKGVDSTLKIQPAKLEDSAVYLCASSSTVDGPQHFGDGTRLSIL.

The gene calls are TRBV28 and TRBJ1-2; 11 bases line up with TRBD1. The CDR3 contains 15 residues. Germline assignment: CDR1 MDHEN and CDR2 SYDVKM. Unmatched junction bases numbered 5, after V lost 4 bases and J lost 4 bases. This CDR3 reads CASSSPGQGVYGYTF. The CDR3 bases are TGTGCCAGCAGTTCCCCGGGACAGGGGGTCTATGGCTACACCTTC.

For the CDR3, the DNA is TGTGCCAGCAGTTACTCGTTGCAGGTGAACACTGAAGCTTTCTTT. Translated: CASSYSLQVNTEAFF. This chain joins TRBV6-6 and TRBJ1-1, with D unclear. Trimming shortened V by 0 bases and J by 0 bases, and 8 bases separated the two germline ends. The germline V gene encodes CDR1 MNHNY and CDR2 SVGAGI (reference sequence). The CDR3 length is 15 residues.

This clone was picked up a small number of times. This sequence joins TRBV4-1 and TRBJ1-1, with D possibly TRBD1 on 5 matching bases. Germline V CDR1 and CDR2: MGHRA, YSYEKL. This CDR3 is built from 15 residues. V was trimmed by 0 bases and J by 1 base, leaving 9 bases between them. The CDR3 DNA reads TGCGCCAGCAGCCAAGATAACAGGCCGAACACTGAAGCTTTCTTT. Its protein is CASSQDNRPNTEAFF.

The chain carries TRBV2 and TRBJ2-1, with D tentatively TRBD2 (5 bases). This CDR3 region has 12 residues. V was pared by 8 bases and J by 9 bases, with 14 bases between. CDR1 is SNHLY, CDR2 FYNNEI, per germline. DNA of the CDR3: TGTGCCAGCCTGTCAGACCGGGGTGAGCAGTTCTTC. Amino acids: CASLSDRGEQFF.

This clone was observed a few times. The genes are TRBV18 and TRBJ1-2; 7 bases agree with TRBD1. This CDR3 comprises 13 residues. CDR1 and CDR2 from the germline V gene are KGHSH and LQKENI. Trimming removed 1 base from V and 6 bases from J; junction bases left unmatched: 2. The CDR3 region is CASSPQGANGYTF. For the CDR3, the DNA is TGTGCCAGCTCACCACAGGGGGCAAATGGCTACACCTTC. Full variable domain (missing parts from reference TRBV18 and TRBJ1-2): NAGVMQNPRHLVRRRGQEARLRCSPMKGHSHVYWYRQLPEEGLKFMVYLQKENIIDESGMPKERFSAEFPKEGPSILRIQQVVRGDSAAYFCASSPQGANGYTFGSGTRLTVV.

The chain joins TRBV6-4 to TRBJ2-7; TRBD1 is a possible D gene (5 bases). V was shortened by 8 bases and J by 3 bases, with 14 bases between the two germline ends. CDR3 length: 13 amino acids. The germline CDR1 and CDR2 sequences are MRHNA and SNTAGT. The CDR3 DNA follows: TGTGCCAGCCCCCTCAGGGAAGGCTACGAGCAGTACTTC. Translated: CASPLREGYEQYF.

This rearrangement joins TRBV5-6 to TRBJ2-1, with TRBD2 identical over 13 bases. The CDR3 sequence is 19 residues long. Per the germline V gene, CDR1 is SGHDT and CDR2 is YYEEEE. With V trimmed by 1 base and J by 1 base, 8 bases remained unmatched. CDR3 DNA: TGTGCCAGCAGCTTGAGTGGACTAGCGGGAGTAGGTTCCTACAATGAGCAGTTCTTC. This codes for CASSLSGLAGVGSYNEQFF.

V is TRBV7-2 and J is TRBJ2-1; D ambiguous. V was clipped by 1 base and J by 6 bases, with 7 bases between them. This CDR3 contains 13 residues. CDR1 SGHTA and CDR2 FQGNSA come from the germline V gene. The CDR3 here is CASSLVRVNEQFF. The CDR3 DNA reads TGTGCCAGCAGCTTAGTAAGAGTCAATGAGCAGTTCTTC.

CDR3 bases: TGTGCCAGCAGTGCAGGGGGCACTGAAGCTTTCTTT. It encodes CASSAGGTEAFF. This chain links TRBV2 with TRBJ1-1; 7 positions agree with TRBD1. CDR1 SNHLY and CDR2 FYNNEI come from the germline V gene. Losses at the gene ends were 4 bases for V and 4 bases for J; bases not matched to a gene: 0. The CDR3 extends over 12 amino acids.